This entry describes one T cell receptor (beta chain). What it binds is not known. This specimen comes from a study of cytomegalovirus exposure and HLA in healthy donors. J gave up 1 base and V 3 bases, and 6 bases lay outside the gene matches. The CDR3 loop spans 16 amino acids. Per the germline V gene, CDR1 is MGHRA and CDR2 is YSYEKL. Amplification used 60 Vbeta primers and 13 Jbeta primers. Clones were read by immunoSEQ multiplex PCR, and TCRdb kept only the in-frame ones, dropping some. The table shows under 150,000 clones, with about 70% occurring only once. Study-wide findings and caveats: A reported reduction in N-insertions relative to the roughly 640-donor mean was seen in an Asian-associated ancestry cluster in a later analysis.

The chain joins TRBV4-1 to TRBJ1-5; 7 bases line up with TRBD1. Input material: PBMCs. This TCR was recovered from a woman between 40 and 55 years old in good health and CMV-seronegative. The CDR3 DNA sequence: TGCGCCAGCAGCCAGACAGGGACCAAGAGCAATCAGCCCCAGCATTTT. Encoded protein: CASSQTGTKSNQPQHF.